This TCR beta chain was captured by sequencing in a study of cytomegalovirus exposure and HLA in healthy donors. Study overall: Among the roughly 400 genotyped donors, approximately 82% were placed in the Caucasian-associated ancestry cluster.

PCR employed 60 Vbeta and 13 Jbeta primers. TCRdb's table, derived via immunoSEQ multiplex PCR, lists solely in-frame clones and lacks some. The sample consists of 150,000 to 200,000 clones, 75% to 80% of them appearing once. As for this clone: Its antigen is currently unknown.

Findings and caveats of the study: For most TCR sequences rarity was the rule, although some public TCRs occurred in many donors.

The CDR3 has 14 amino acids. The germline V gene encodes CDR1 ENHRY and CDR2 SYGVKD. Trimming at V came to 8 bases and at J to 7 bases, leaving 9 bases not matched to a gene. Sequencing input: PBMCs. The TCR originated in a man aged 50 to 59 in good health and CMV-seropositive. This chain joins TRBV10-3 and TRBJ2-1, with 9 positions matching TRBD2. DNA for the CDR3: TGTGCCATCGGTGCAGGCGGGGGGGGGAATGAGCAGTTCTTC. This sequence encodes CAIGAGGGGNEQFF.